This T cell receptor (beta chain) was captured in a study of blood T cell repertoires in COVID-19. Looking at the study overall: The United States, Italy and Spain provided the acute and convalescent COVID-19 samples. Sample material is recorded as cDNA or gDNA derived from T cells, B-cell-depleted T cells, or PBMCs.

The table came from immunoSEQ multiplex PCR; TCRdb's copy has only in-frame clones and leaves some out. In the table there are 200,000 to 250,000 clones, approximately 80% of which are singletons. V was cut by 2 bases and J by 2 bases, with 12 bases left in between. CDR3 length: 15 residues. Germline V gene data show CDR1 as MNHEY and CDR2 as SVGAGI. The sequence was collected from a woman over 75 with COVID-19, enrolled during active disease. The sequenced sample consisted of peripheral blood. The V call is TRBV6-5, the J call TRBJ2-5; D remains ambiguous. The CDR3 nucleotides read TGTGCCAGCAGTTACGTTACTACAATGCAAGAGACCCAGTACTTC. Residues: CASSYVTTMQETQYF.